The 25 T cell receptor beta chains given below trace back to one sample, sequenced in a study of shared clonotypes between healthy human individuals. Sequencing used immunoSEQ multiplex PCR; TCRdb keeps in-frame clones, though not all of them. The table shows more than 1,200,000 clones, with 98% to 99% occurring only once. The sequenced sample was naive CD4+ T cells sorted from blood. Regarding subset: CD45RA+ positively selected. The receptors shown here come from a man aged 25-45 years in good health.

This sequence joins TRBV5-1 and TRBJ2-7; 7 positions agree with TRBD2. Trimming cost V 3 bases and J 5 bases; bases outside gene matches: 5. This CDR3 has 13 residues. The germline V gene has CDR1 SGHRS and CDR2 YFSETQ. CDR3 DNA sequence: TGCGCCAGCAGCTCAATTCGGGAGGACGAGCAGTACTTC. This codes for CASSSIREDEQYF.

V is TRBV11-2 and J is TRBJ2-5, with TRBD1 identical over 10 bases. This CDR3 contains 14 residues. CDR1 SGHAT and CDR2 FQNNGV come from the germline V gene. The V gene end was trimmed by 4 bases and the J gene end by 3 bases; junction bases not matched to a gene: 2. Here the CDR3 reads CASSSGQGKETQYF. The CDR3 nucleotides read TGTGCCAGCAGCTCGGGACAGGGGAAAGAGACCCAGTACTTC.

The DNA for the CDR3 is TGTGCCAGCAGTCCGGGACTTCCCGGGGGGAATGAGCAGTTCTTC. Amino acids: CASSPGLPGGNEQFF. The J gene is TRBJ2-1, the V gene TRBV28; 7 nucleotides line up with TRBD2. V shed 5 bases and J 7 bases; nucleotides not matched to a gene: 11. This CDR3 contains 15 residues. The germline CDR1 and CDR2 sequences are MDHEN and SYDVKM.

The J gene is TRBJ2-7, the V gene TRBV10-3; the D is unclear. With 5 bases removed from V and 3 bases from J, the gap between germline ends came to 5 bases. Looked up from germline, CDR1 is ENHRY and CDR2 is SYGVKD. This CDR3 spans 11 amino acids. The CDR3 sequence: CAISRNYEQYF. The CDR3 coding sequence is TGTGCCATCAGTCGGAACTACGAGCAGTACTTC.

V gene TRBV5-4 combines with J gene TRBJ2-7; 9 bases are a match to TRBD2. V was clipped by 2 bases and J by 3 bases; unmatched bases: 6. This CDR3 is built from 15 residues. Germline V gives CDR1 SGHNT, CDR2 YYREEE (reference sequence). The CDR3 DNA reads TGTGCCAGCAGCTTATCTAGCGGGGAAAACTACGAGCAGTACTTC. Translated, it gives CASSLSSGENYEQYF.

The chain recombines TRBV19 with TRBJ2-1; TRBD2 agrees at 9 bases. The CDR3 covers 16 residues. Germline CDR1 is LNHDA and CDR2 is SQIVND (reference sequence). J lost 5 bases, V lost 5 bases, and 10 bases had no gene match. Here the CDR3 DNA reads TGTGCCAGTAGTCAAGGTCCGGGACTAGCCAACAATGAGCAGTTCTTC. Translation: CASSQGPGLANNEQFF.

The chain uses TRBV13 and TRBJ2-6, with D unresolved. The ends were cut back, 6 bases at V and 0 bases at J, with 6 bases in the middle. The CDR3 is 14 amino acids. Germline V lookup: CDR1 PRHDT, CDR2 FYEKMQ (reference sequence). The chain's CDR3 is CASSRISGANVLTF. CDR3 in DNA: TGTGCCAGCAGTCGAATCTCTGGGGCCAACGTCCTGACTTTC.

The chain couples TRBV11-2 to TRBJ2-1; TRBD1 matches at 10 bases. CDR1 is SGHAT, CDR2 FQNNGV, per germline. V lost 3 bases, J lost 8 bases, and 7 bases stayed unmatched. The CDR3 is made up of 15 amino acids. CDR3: CASSFTTGGWDEQFF. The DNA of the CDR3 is TGTGCCAGCAGCTTTACGACAGGGGGCTGGGATGAGCAGTTCTTC.

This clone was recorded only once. CDR3 sequence (DNA): TGTGCCAGCTCACAGGGGGGCCAAGATACGCAGTATTTT. Protein: CASSQGGQDTQYF. The V and J genes are TRBV18 and TRBJ2-3; D is tentatively TRBD1 or TRBD2 (6 bases each). The CDR3 covers 13 residues. V was clipped by 4 bases and J by 5 bases, with 10 bases between them. The V gene's germline CDR1 is KGHSH and CDR2 LQKENI.

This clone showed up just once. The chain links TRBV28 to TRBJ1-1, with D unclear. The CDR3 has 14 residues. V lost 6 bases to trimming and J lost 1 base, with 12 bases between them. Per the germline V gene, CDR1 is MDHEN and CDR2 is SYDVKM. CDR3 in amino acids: CASRQRMKNTEAFF. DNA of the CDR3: TGTGCCAGCAGACAACGGATGAAGAACACTGAAGCTTTCTTT.

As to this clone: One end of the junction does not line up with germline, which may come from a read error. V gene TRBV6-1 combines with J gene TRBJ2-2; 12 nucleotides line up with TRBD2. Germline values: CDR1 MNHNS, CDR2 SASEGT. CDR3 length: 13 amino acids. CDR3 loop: CASSESSGREVFF. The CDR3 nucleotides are TGTGCCAGCAGTGAATCTAGCGGGAGGGAGGTGTTTTTT.

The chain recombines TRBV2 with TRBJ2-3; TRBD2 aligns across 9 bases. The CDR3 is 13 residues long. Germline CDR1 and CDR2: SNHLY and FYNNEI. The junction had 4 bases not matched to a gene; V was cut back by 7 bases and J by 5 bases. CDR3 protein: CASNQREEDTQYF. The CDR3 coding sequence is TGTGCCAGCAATCAGCGGGAGGAAGATACGCAGTATTTT.

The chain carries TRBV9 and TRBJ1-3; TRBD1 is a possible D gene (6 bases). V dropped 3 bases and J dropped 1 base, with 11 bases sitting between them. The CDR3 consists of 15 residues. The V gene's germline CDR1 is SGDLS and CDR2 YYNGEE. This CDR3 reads CASSGAGASGNTIYF. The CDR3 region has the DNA TGTGCCAGCAGCGGTGCAGGGGCTTCTGGAAACACCATATATTTT.

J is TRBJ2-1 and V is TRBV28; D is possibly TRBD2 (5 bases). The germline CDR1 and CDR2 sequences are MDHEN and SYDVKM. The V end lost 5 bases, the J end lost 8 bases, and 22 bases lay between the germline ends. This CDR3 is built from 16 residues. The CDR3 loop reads CASSPSTLAGMDEQFF. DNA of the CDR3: TGTGCCAGCAGTCCATCGACCCTGGCGGGCATGGATGAGCAGTTCTTC.

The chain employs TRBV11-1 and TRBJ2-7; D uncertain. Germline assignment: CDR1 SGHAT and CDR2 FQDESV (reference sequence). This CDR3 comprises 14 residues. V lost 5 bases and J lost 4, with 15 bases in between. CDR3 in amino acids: CASSVHWAPYEQYF. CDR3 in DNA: TGTGCCAGCAGCGTCCACTGGGCCCCGTACGAGCAGTACTTC.

The CDR3 nucleotides read TGTGCCAGCAGTTATTCCGAGGGTCAGCCCCAGCATTTT. Protein product: CASSYSEGQPQHF. The chain employs TRBV6-5 and TRBJ1-5, with D uncertain. Trimming pared 3 bases from V and 6 bases from J, leaving 9 bases between. The germline CDR1 and CDR2 sequences are MNHEY and SVGAGI. This CDR3 is 13 amino acids long.

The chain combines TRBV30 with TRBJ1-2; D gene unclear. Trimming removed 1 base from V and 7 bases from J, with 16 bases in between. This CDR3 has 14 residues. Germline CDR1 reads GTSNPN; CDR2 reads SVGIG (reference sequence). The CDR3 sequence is CAWSGVGLVFGYTF. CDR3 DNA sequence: TGTGCCTGGAGTGGGGTGGGCTTGGTTTTTGGCTACACCTTC. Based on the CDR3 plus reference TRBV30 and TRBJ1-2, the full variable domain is SQTIHQWPATLVQPVGSPLSLECTVEGTSNPNLYWYRQAAGRGLQLLFYSVGIGQISSEVPQNLSASRPQDRQFILSSKKLLLSDSGFYLCAWSGVGLVFGYTFGSGTRLTVV.

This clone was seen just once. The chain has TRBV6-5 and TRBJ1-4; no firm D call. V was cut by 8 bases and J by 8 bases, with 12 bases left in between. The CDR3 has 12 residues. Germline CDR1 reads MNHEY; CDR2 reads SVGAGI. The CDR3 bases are TGTGCCAGCTCAGGAAAGGGAGAAAAACTGTTTTTT. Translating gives CASSGKGEKLFF.

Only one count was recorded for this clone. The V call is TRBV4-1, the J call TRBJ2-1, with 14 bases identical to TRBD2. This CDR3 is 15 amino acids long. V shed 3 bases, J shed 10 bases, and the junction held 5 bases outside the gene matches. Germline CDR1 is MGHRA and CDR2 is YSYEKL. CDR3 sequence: CASSQGLAGDGEQFF. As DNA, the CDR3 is TGCGCCAGCAGCCAGGGACTAGCGGGAGACGGCGAGCAGTTCTTC.

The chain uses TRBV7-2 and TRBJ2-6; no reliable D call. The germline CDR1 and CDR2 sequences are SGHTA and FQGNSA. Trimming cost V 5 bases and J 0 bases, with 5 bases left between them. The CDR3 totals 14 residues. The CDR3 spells CASSRISGANVLTF. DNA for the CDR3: TGTGCCAGCAGCAGGATCTCTGGGGCCAACGTCCTGACTTTC. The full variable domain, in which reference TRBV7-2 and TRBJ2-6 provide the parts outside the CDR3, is GAGVSQSPSNKVTEKGKDVELRCDPISGHTALYWYRQSLGQGLEFLIYFQGNSAPDKSGLPSDRFSAERTGGSVSTLTIQRTQQEDSAVYLCASSRISGANVLTFGAGSRLTVL.

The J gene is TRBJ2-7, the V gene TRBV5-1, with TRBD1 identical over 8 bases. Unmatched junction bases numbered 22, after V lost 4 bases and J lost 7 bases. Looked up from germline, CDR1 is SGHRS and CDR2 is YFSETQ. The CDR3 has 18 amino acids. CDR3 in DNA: TGCGCCAGCAGCATGGGACAGGCAAGGTATGGGGATACGAGGGAGCAGTACTTC. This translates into CASSMGQARYGDTREQYF.

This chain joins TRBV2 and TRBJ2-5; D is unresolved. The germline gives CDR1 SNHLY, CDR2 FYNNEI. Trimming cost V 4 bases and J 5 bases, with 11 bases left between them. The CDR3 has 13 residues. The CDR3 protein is CASSVPEGETQYF. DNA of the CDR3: TGTGCCAGCAGTGTCCCTGAAGGGGAGACCCAGTACTTC.

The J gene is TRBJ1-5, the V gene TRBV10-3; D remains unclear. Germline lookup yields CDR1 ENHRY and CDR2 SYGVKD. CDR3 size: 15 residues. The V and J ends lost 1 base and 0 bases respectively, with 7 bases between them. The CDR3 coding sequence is TGTGCCATCAGTGAGTTGCAGACTAGCAATCAGCCCCAGCATTTT. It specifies CAISELQTSNQPQHF.

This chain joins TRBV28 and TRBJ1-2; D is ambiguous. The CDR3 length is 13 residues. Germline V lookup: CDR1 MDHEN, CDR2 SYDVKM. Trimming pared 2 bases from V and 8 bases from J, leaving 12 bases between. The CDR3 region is CASSLSPPSGYTF. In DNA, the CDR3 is TGTGCCAGCAGTTTAAGTCCGCCCTCGGGCTACACCTTC.

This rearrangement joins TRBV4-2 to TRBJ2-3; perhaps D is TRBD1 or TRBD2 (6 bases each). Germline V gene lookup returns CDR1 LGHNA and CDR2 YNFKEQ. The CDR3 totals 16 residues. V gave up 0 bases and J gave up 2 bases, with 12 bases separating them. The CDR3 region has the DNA TGTGCCAGCAGCCAAGAGGGGGGCAGCCCCACAGATACGCAGTATTTT. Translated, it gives CASSQEGGSPTDTQYF.